This T cell receptor (beta chain) was sequenced during a study of early T cells in non-severe SARS-CoV-2 infection. Turning to the study itself: The chains were unpaired, and the sequenced material was bulk RNA from unsorted whole blood.

General study results and limits: Matches to VDJdb favored anti-spike CD8 responses and missed private and CD4 specificities.

This clonotype showed up many times. Antigen specificity is unknown. From germline, CDR1 is DFQATT and CDR2 SNEGSKA (reference sequence). The CDR3 is 16 amino acids. V gave up 5 bases and J gave up 7 bases, with 24 bases separating them. cDNA molecules, individually, were tagged with unique molecular identifiers. MiXCR, applied by TCRdb to the 5' RACE reads, yields one record per CDR3 protein. The sample includes some 19,000 distinct CDR3 sequences, about 4% seen only once; the top ten take approximately 6.6%. The TCR was taken from an adult who was a healthcare worker with PCR-confirmed SARS-CoV-2 infection or an uninfected control (not recorded which). The chain uses TRBV20-1 and TRBJ1-5; TRBD1 might be the D (6 bases). The specimen sequenced was whole blood. CDR3 coding DNA: TGCAGTGCTGCGCGAGGGGGGCAAGGAGAGAACCAGCCCCAGCATTTT. Its translation: CSAARGGQGENQPQHF.